Described below is a single T cell receptor (beta chain) sequence and its context. This sample is part of a study of cytomegalovirus exposure and HLA in healthy donors. Germline assignment: CDR1 SGHTA and CDR2 FQGNSA. Between the trimmed V and J ends, which lost 0 bases and 6 bases, there was a span of 11 bases. This CDR3 has 14 amino acids. The primer mix had 60 Vbeta and 13 Jbeta primers. Only in-frame clones appear in the TCRdb table, and some are missing; sequencing was by immunoSEQ multiplex PCR. The repertoire holds over 150,000 clones, with approximately 78% as singletons. Material for sequencing was PBMCs. The rearrangement links TRBV7-2 to TRBJ1-2; D perhaps matches TRBD1 (6 bases). This receptor was obtained from a woman aged 50 to 65 in good health and CMV-seropositive. The DNA of the CDR3 is TGTGCCAGCAGCTTAGCGAACAGGGCCCATGGCTACACCTTC. Protein product: CASSLANRAHGYTF.